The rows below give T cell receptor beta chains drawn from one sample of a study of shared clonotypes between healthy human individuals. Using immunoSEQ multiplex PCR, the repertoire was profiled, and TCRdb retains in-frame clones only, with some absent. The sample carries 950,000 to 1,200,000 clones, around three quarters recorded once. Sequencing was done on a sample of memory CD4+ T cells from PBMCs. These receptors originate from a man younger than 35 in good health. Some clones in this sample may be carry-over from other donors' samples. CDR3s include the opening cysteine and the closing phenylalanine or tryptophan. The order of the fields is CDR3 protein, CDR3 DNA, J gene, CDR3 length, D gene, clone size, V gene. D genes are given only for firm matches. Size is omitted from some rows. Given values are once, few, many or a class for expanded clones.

CDR3 protein: CASSPPGDITQYF
CDR3 DNA: TGTGCCAGCAGCCCGCCGGGAGATATTACGCAGTATTTT
J gene: TRBJ2-3
CDR3 length: 13
D gene: NA
clone size: NA
V gene: TRBV7-2

CDR3 protein: CASSRRTGYSNQPQHF
CDR3 DNA: TGTGCCAGCAGCCGAAGGACAGGATATAGCAATCAGCCCCAGCATTTT
J gene: TRBJ1-5
CDR3 length: 16
D gene: TRBD1
clone size: NA
V gene: TRBV7-2

CDR3 protein: CASSIDPGAYEQYF
CDR3 DNA: TGTGCCAGCAGCATCGACCCGGGGGCCTACGAGCAGTACTTC
J gene: TRBJ2-7
CDR3 length: 14
D gene: NA
clone size: once
V gene: TRBV11-2

CDR3 protein: CASSSLDRPFKQYF
CDR3 DNA: TGTGCCAGCAGCTCCCTCGACAGGCCGTTCAAGCAGTACTTC
J gene: TRBJ2-4
CDR3 length: 14
D gene: NA
clone size: NA
V gene: TRBV5-4

CDR3 protein: CAISVKGGNTIYF
CDR3 DNA: TGTGCCATCAGTGTTAAAGGTGGAAACACCATATATTTT
J gene: TRBJ1-3
CDR3 length: 13
D gene: NA
clone size: NA
V gene: TRBV10-3

CDR3 protein: CASSPRAGGLKPQHF
CDR3 DNA: TGTGCCAGCAGCCCCAGGGCAGGGGGTCTGAAGCCCCAGCATTTT
J gene: TRBJ1-5
CDR3 length: 15
D gene: TRBD1
clone size: NA
V gene: TRBV28

CDR3 protein: CASRLTPGQGSNTQYF
CDR3 DNA: TGCGCCAGCAGGCTTACACCGGGACAGGGAAGTAATACGCAGTATTTT
J gene: TRBJ2-3
CDR3 length: 16
D gene: TRBD1
clone size: NA
V gene: TRBV4-1

CDR3 protein: CASSLITGARRETQYF
CDR3 DNA: TGTGCCAGTAGTCTCATAACAGGGGCCAGGAGGGAGACCCAGTACTTC
J gene: TRBJ2-5
CDR3 length: 16
D gene: TRBD1
clone size: NA
V gene: TRBV19

CDR3 protein: CASSEHSTSGPQHF
CDR3 DNA: NA
J gene: TRBJ1-5
CDR3 length: 14
D gene: NA
clone size: NA
V gene: TRBV2

CDR3 protein: CASSLIGENSEAFF
CDR3 DNA: TGTGCCAGCAGCTTAATTGGGGAGAACAGTGAAGCTTTCTTT
J gene: TRBJ1-1
CDR3 length: 14
D gene: NA
clone size: once
V gene: TRBV7-3

CDR3 protein: CSVSTGGRTGELFF
CDR3 DNA: TGCAGCGTGTCGACAGGGGGTCGAACCGGGGAGCTGTTTTTT
J gene: TRBJ2-2
CDR3 length: 14
D gene: TRBD1
clone size: NA
V gene: TRBV29-1

CDR3 protein: CASSLEYQPQHF
CDR3 DNA: TGTGCCAGCAGTTTGGAGTATCAGCCCCAGCATTTT
J gene: TRBJ1-5
CDR3 length: 12
D gene: NA
clone size: NA
V gene: TRBV28

CDR3 protein: CSARGTEAFF
CDR3 DNA: TGCAGTGCCCGTGGCACTGAAGCTTTCTTT
J gene: TRBJ1-1
CDR3 length: 10
D gene: NA
clone size: NA
V gene: TRBV20-1

CDR3 protein: CASSSFMAGAKYEQFF
CDR3 DNA: TGTGCCAGCAGTTCGTTTATGGCGGGGGCGAAGTACGAGCAGTTCTTC
J gene: TRBJ2-1
CDR3 length: 16
D gene: NA
clone size: NA
V gene: TRBV6-5

CDR3 protein: CASSPSTTDTQYF
CDR3 DNA: TGTGCCAGCAGCCCCTCTACCACAGATACGCAGTATTTT
J gene: TRBJ2-3
CDR3 length: 13
D gene: NA
clone size: NA
V gene: TRBV5-8

CDR3 protein: CASSFAGAETEAFF
CDR3 DNA: TGTGCCAGCAGCTTTGCGGGGGCGGAGACTGAAGCTTTCTTT
J gene: TRBJ1-1
CDR3 length: 14
D gene: NA
clone size: NA
V gene: TRBV5-4

CDR3 protein: CASSLDKVQRNTEAFF
CDR3 DNA: TGTGCCAGCAGCTTAGATAAAGTGCAACGGAACACTGAAGCTTTCTTT
J gene: TRBJ1-1
CDR3 length: 16
D gene: NA
clone size: NA
V gene: TRBV11-2

CDR3 protein: CASSLLRPTDTQYF
CDR3 DNA: TGTGCCAGCAGTTTATTACGCCCCACAGATACGCAGTATTTT
J gene: TRBJ2-3
CDR3 length: 14
D gene: NA
clone size: many
V gene: TRBV28

CDR3 protein: CAIKDSGQTYEQYF
CDR3 DNA: TGTGCCATCAAGGATAGCGGACAAACCTACGAGCAGTACTTC
J gene: TRBJ2-7
CDR3 length: 14
D gene: NA
clone size: NA
V gene: TRBV10-3

CDR3 protein: CASSYNRDRGSEQYF
CDR3 DNA: TGTGCCAGCAGCTACAACCGGGACAGGGGATCCGAGCAGTACTTC
J gene: TRBJ2-7
CDR3 length: 15
D gene: TRBD1
clone size: NA
V gene: TRBV7-9

CDR3 protein: CASSGGLGRTGELFF
CDR3 DNA: TGTGCCAGCAGTGGGGGACTAGGGCGGACCGGGGAGCTGTTTTTT
J gene: TRBJ2-2
CDR3 length: 15
D gene: TRBD2
clone size: NA
V gene: TRBV6-1

CDR3 protein: CASSFSGAGQETQYF
CDR3 DNA: TGCGCCAGCAGCTTCTCAGGGGCTGGGCAAGAGACCCAGTACTTC
J gene: TRBJ2-5
CDR3 length: 15
D gene: NA
clone size: NA
V gene: TRBV5-1

CDR3 protein: CASSFWGAGNTEAFF
CDR3 DNA: TGTGCCAGCAGTTTCTGGGGGGCAGGGAACACTGAAGCTTTCTTT
J gene: TRBJ1-1
CDR3 length: 15
D gene: NA
clone size: NA
V gene: TRBV28

CDR3 protein: CASSPLDTYQPQHF
CDR3 DNA: TGCGCCAGCAGTCCTCTTGACACTTATCAGCCCCAGCATTTT
J gene: TRBJ1-5
CDR3 length: 14
D gene: NA
clone size: NA
V gene: TRBV23-1

CDR3 protein: CASSFRPDGELFF
CDR3 DNA: TGTGCCAGCAGCTTCCGTCCGGACGGGGAGCTGTTTTTT
J gene: TRBJ2-2
CDR3 length: 13
D gene: NA
clone size: NA
V gene: TRBV7-9

CDR3 protein: CASSYPTGGVSYEQYF
CDR3 DNA: TGTGCCAGCAGTTACCCGACAGGGGGGGTGTCCTACGAGCAGTACTTC
J gene: TRBJ2-7
CDR3 length: 16
D gene: TRBD1
clone size: once
V gene: TRBV6-6

CDR3 protein: CASSRPRDRGSLDTEAFF
CDR3 DNA: TGTGCCAGCAGCAGGCCCCGGGACAGGGGGTCCCTTGACACTGAAGCTTTCTTT
J gene: TRBJ1-1
CDR3 length: 18
D gene: TRBD1
clone size: NA
V gene: TRBV7-8

CDR3 protein: CASSLVYLAGKDEQFF
CDR3 DNA: TGTGCCAGCAGCTTAGTTTACCTAGCGGGAAAGGACGAGCAGTTCTTC
J gene: TRBJ2-1
CDR3 length: 16
D gene: TRBD2
clone size: few
V gene: TRBV7-6

CDR3 protein: CSVEEVGGADTQYF
CDR3 DNA: TGCAGCGTTGAAGAAGTAGGGGGGGCAGATACGCAGTATTTT
J gene: TRBJ2-3
CDR3 length: 14
D gene: NA
clone size: NA
V gene: TRBV29-1

CDR3 protein: CASRGGTANEKLFF
CDR3 DNA: TGTGCCAGCAGGGGCGGGACAGCTAATGAAAAACTGTTTTTT
J gene: TRBJ1-4
CDR3 length: 14
D gene: TRBD1
clone size: NA
V gene: TRBV28

CDR3 protein: CASRALTGSYQPQHF
CDR3 DNA: TGTGCCAGCAGAGCCTTGACAGGGTCCTATCAGCCCCAGCATTTT
J gene: TRBJ1-5
CDR3 length: 15
D gene: TRBD1
clone size: NA
V gene: TRBV10-3

CDR3 protein: CASSLRAARGTGELFF
CDR3 DNA: TGTGCCAGCAGTTTACGGGCAGCGAGAGGCACCGGGGAGCTGTTTTTT
J gene: TRBJ2-2
CDR3 length: 16
D gene: NA
clone size: once
V gene: TRBV27

CDR3 protein: CASSAPSQETQYF
CDR3 DNA: TGTGCCAGCAGCGCCCCTAGTCAAGAGACCCAGTACTTC
J gene: TRBJ2-5
CDR3 length: 13
D gene: NA
clone size: NA
V gene: TRBV9

CDR3 protein: CSSSQKLANTGELFF
CDR3 DNA: TGTTCCAGCAGCCAAAAACTAGCGAACACCGGGGAGCTGTTTTTT
J gene: TRBJ2-2
CDR3 length: 15
D gene: NA
clone size: NA
V gene: TRBV14

CDR3 protein: CASSTTFATNEKLFF
CDR3 DNA: TGCGCCAGCAGCACTACGTTTGCAACTAATGAAAAACTGTTTTTT
J gene: TRBJ1-4
CDR3 length: 15
D gene: NA
clone size: NA
V gene: TRBV5-1

CDR3 protein: CASSVVKAQGTQYF
CDR3 DNA: TGTGCCAGCAGCGTGGTGAAGGCCCAAGGAACCCAGTACTTC
J gene: TRBJ2-5
CDR3 length: 14
D gene: NA
clone size: NA
V gene: TRBV7-2